The sequence of this T cell receptor (beta chain) was determined in a study of tumor-infiltrating lymphocytes in primary liver carcinoma. TCR beta cDNA was made from approximately 540 ng total RNA with a constant-region primer. A slightly modified ARM-PCR protocol with three nested multiplex PCR rounds produced these TCR beta libraries. The first two PCR rounds, around 10 cycles each, used TRBV1-TRBV30 forward primers and a C-beta reverse primer. Using its own MiXCR run on the multiplex PCR reads, TCRdb lists one record per CDR3 protein. The repertoire holds some 87,000 distinct CDR3 sequences, approximately 68% seen once, with around 30% in the top ten. Co-extraction yielded RNA and DNA from around 18-30 mg of unsorted bulk tissue. Notes on this clonotype: Sequence at one end of the junction differs from germline and may be a read error.

The V gene's germline CDR1 is SGHAT and CDR2 FQNNGV. This CDR3 has 13 residues. Sequencing input: tumor-adjacent normal liver tissue. This receptor was obtained from a man aged 40-49 years with primary liver carcinoma and hepatitis B virus infection. The rearrangement uses TRBV11-2 and TRBJ2-7; tentatively, D is TRBD2 (6 bases). CDR3 residues: CVSSSSLAHKQYF. For the CDR3, the DNA is TGTGTCAGCAGCTCGAGTCTAGCGCACAAGCAGTACTTC. The whole variable domain, filled in from reference TRBV11-2 and TRBJ2-7, reads EAGVAQSPRYKIIEKRQSVAFWCNPISGHATLYWYQQILGQGPKLLIQFQNNGVVDDSQLPKDRFSAERLKGVDSTLKIQPAKLEDSAVYLCVSSSSLAHKQYFGPGTRLTVT.